The 28 T cell receptor beta chains below were found in one sample sequenced in a study of blood T cell repertoires in COVID-19. Method: immunoSEQ multiplex PCR; TCRdb's copy keeps in-frame clones and lacks some. The sample has approximately 230,000 clones, around 88% seen once. Sequenced input: peripheral blood. The receptors stem from a woman under 40 with COVID-19, enrolled during active disease.

The chain employs TRBV21-1 and TRBJ2-2; whether TRBD1, the table's D call, matches the DNA was not checked. TRBV21-1 constitutes a pseudogene. This CDR3 comprises 15 residues. CDR3 DNA sequence: TGTGCCAGCAGCTTAGAACAGGCCTACGCCGGGGAGCTGTTTTTT. Protein sequence: CASSLEQAYAGELFF.

The chain has TRBV12-2 and TRBJ2-7; TRBD2, as called in the table, went unchecked against the DNA. TRBV12-2 is reported as a pseudogene. The CDR3 extends over 11 amino acids. The CDR3 sequence: CASRLGPRQYV. The CDR3 nucleotides are TGTGCAAGTCGCTTAGGTCCTCGGCAGTACGTC.

This chain uses TRBV5-4 with TRBJ2-5; D may be TRBD1 (6 bases). This CDR3 has 16 amino acids. V lost 4 bases and J lost 2, with 18 bases in between. In germline, CDR1 is SGHNT, CDR2 YYREEE (reference sequence). CDR3 region: CASSLVSGQAQETQYF. In nucleotides, the CDR3 is TGTGCCAGCAGCCTGGTCTCGGGACAAGCACAAGAGACCCAGTACTTC.

V and J are TRBV29-1 and TRBJ2-1, with 9 bases identical to TRBD1. V lost 5 bases, J lost 12 bases, and 5 bases stayed unmatched. The length of the CDR3 is 11 residues. Germline values: CDR1 SQVTM, CDR2 ANQGSEA. This chain's CDR3 is CSVNPTGGQFF. As DNA, the CDR3 is TGCAGCGTTAACCCGACAGGGGGGCAGTTCTTC.

About this clone itself: Other DNA sequences of this sample code for an identical CDR3. This chain uses TRBV5-5 with TRBJ2-5; TRBD2 is a possible D gene (7 bases). Trimming cost V 0 bases and J 1 base, with 10 bases left between them. Germline V lookup: CDR1 SGHKS, CDR2 YYEKEE (reference sequence). This CDR3 comprises 15 residues. CDR3 region: CASSLGGGGQETQYF. The DNA for the CDR3 is TGTGCCAGCAGCTTGGGGGGAGGGGGCCAAGAGACCCAGTACTTC. The full variable domain, with the rest looked up from reference TRBV5-5 and TRBJ2-5, is DAGVTQSPTHLIKTRGQQVTLRCSPISGHKSVSWYQQVLGQGPQFIFQYYEKEERGRGNFPDRFSARQFPNYSSELNVNALLLGDSALYLCASSLGGGGQETQYFGPGTRLLVL.

A word on this clone: Germline is not matched at one junction end, which may reflect a read error. The V and J genes are TRBV7-7 and TRBJ2-1; D ambiguous. The CDR3 length is 12 residues. Germline values: CDR1 SSHAT, CDR2 FNYEAQ (reference sequence). CDR3 bases: TGTGCTAGCAGCCCGAGCCAGGCTGAGCAGTTCTTC. Encoded protein: CASSPSQAEQFF.

The chain has TRBV2 and TRBJ1-4, with TRBD1 as a possible D gene (5 bases). CDR1 SNHLY and CDR2 FYNNEI come from the germline V gene. CDR3 length: 14 amino acids. Trimming stripped 7 bases from V and 6 bases from J, with 15 bases between. The CDR3, as DNA: TGTGCCAGCAAACAAGCAGGGTTGTATGAAAAACTGTTTTTT. Its translation is CASKQAGLYEKLFF. Looking up the rest from reference TRBV2 and TRBJ1-4 gives the full variable domain: EPEVTQTPSHQVTQMGQEVILRCVPISNHLYFYWYRQILGQKVEFLVSFYNNEISEKSEIFDDQFSVERPDGSNFTLKIRSTKLEDSAMYFCASKQAGLYEKLFFGSGTQLSVL.

The chain couples TRBV18 to TRBJ1-5; the D gene is possibly TRBD1 (5 bases). The CDR3 is 13 amino acids. The germline V gene has CDR1 KGHSH and CDR2 LQKENI. The V and J ends lost 9 bases and 0 bases respectively, with 9 bases between them. The CDR3 DNA sequence: TGTGCCAGTACAGGAGATAGCAATCAGCCCCAGCATTTT. It yields the protein CASTGDSNQPQHF.

The genes are TRBV18 and TRBJ2-3; 9 bases are shared with TRBD1. The J segment lost 6 bases and the V segment lost 2 bases, leaving 12 bases of the junction unmatched. Per germline, CDR1 KGHSH and CDR2 LQKENI. This CDR3 region has 17 residues. The CDR3 loop is CASSPTPGTGYIDTQYF. CDR3 DNA sequence: TGTGCCAGCTCACCAACACCCGGGACAGGGTATATCGATACGCAGTATTTT. The full variable domain, in which reference TRBV18 and TRBJ2-3 provide the parts outside the CDR3, is NAGVMQNPRHLVRRRGQEARLRCSPMKGHSHVYWYRQLPEEGLKFMVYLQKENIIDESGMPKERFSAEFPKEGPSILRIQQVVRGDSAAYFCASSPTPGTGYIDTQYFGPGTRLTVL.

The chain links TRBV6-2 or TRBV6-3 to TRBJ2-2; 8 bases line up with TRBD2. The V segment lost 2 bases and the J segment 0 bases; nucleotides outside the gene matches: 17. The CDR3 spans 21 residues. Germline CDR1 is MNHEY and CDR2 is SVGEGT. Here the CDR3 DNA reads TGTGCCAGCAGTTACCCCCTCGATCCAGCGGGGGACAACGCGAACACCGGGGAGCTGTTTTTT. It yields the protein CASSYPLDPAGDNANTGELFF.

The rearrangement uses TRBV4-3 and TRBJ1-6; 9 bases align to TRBD1. The CDR3 sequence is 16 residues long. CDR1 and CDR2 (germline): LGHNA, YSLEER. The V and J ends lost 3 bases and 11 bases, in that order; junction bases with no gene match: 11. CDR3 sequence: CASSQTQGAGGTPLHF. CDR3 in DNA: TGCGCCAGCAGCCAGACACAGGGGGCCGGGGGTACACCCCTCCACTTT.

V usage is TRBV3-1 (or the pseudogene TRBV3-2) and J usage is TRBJ1-5; the D gene is possibly TRBD1 (5 bases). The CDR3 loop spans 15 amino acids. Trimming took 4 bases from V and 1 from J, leaving 11 bases between them. Per germline, CDR1 LGHDT and CDR2 YNNKEL (reference sequence). This chain's CDR3 is CASSPDSLSNQPQHF. The CDR3 DNA reads as TGTGCCAGCAGCCCCGACAGTCTGAGCAATCAGCCCCAGCATTTT.

This CDR3 reads CASTGGSLGRETQYF. The CDR3 region has the DNA TGTGCCAGCACAGGAGGTAGCTTGGGTCGAGAGACCCAGTACTTC. The V and J genes are TRBV2 and TRBJ2-5, with a possible D match to TRBD2 (5 bases). There are 15 residues in the CDR3. Trimming removed 7 bases at V and 4 bases at J, with 19 bases between. Germline V gene data show CDR1 as SNHLY and CDR2 as FYNNEI.

The sample holds a few counts of this clone. CDR3 residues: CASSKSPGGTF. The CDR3 DNA follows: TGTGCCAGCAGTAAGAGTCCTGGTGGCACCTTC. This chain uses TRBV2 with TRBJ1-2; D not certain. Trimming shortened V by 5 bases and J by 13 bases, and 14 bases separated the two germline ends. CDR3 size: 11 residues. CDR1 and CDR2 from the germline V gene are SNHLY and FYNNEI.

Of note for this clone: A junction boundary mismatches the germline segment, possibly from a read error. CDR3 DNA: TGTACCAGCAGCCTCGGACAGACTAATGAAAAACTGTTTTTT. Translated: CTSSLGQTNEKLFF. The rearrangement uses TRBV11-3 and TRBJ1-4; a weak D match, TRBD1 (6 bases). The CDR3 covers 14 residues. Germline V gene data show CDR1 as SGHNT and CDR2 as YENEEA. Full variable domain (remainder filled in from reference TRBV11-3 and TRBJ1-4): EAGVVQSPRYKIIEKKQPVAFWCNPISGHNTLYWYLQNLGQGPELLIRYENEEAVDDSQLPKDRFSAERLKGVDSTLKIQPAELGDSAVYLCTSSLGQTNEKLFFGSGTQLSVL.

The chain has TRBV27 and TRBJ1-1; D may be TRBD1 (5 bases). Trimming stripped 4 bases from V and 4 bases from J, with 19 bases between. CDR3 length: 16 residues. Germline V gives CDR1 MNHEY, CDR2 SMNVEV (reference sequence). The CDR3 spells CASSSLVLRGGTEAFF. CDR3 DNA: TGTGCCAGCAGTTCGCTCGTTCTCCGGGGGGGCACTGAAGCTTTCTTT.

This rearrangement joins TRBV2 to TRBJ2-7, with a weak D call TRBD2 (5 bases). In germline, CDR1 is SNHLY, CDR2 FYNNEI. With 3 bases removed from V and 6 bases from J, the gap between germline ends came to 9 bases. This CDR3 is built from 12 residues. CDR3 DNA: TGTGCCAGCAGTGAGGAGGCAGTCGAGCAGTACTTC. Amino acids: CASSEEAVEQYF.

The chain employs TRBV12-3 or TRBV12-4 and TRBJ2-1; no reliable D call. The V gene lost 8 bases and the J gene lost 6 bases, with 8 bases spanning the gap. The CDR3 is made up of 11 amino acids. The CDR3 sequence is CASSQINEQFF. The CDR3 DNA reads as TGTGCCAGCTCCCAAATCAATGAGCAGTTCTTC.

The chain uses TRBV5-6 and TRBJ2-1; perhaps TRBD2 as D (5 bases). Trimming took 4 bases from V and 0 from J, leaving 14 bases between them. The CDR3 sequence is 16 residues long. Germline loops: CDR1 SGHDT, CDR2 YYEEEE. The CDR3 is CASSQIGLVSYNEQFF. The CDR3 nucleotides are TGTGCCAGCAGCCAGATCGGACTCGTCTCCTACAATGAGCAGTTCTTC.

V gene TRBV5-1 combines with J gene TRBJ2-7; a possible D gene is TRBD1 (6 bases). Germline V gives CDR1 SGHRS, CDR2 YFSETQ. Trimming stripped 4 bases from V and 2 bases from J, with 19 bases between. The CDR3 has 16 amino acids. CDR3: CASSRGSGQGTYEQYF. The CDR3 coding sequence is TGCGCCAGCAGCCGGGGTTCAGGGCAGGGGACCTACGAGCAGTACTTC.

The chain links TRBV21-1 to TRBJ2-3; TRBD2, the D gene given by the table, was not confirmed from the DNA. TRBV21-1 corresponds to a pseudogene. The CDR3 has 15 amino acids. The CDR3 loop is CASSNSRREDSTQYF. Here the CDR3 DNA reads TGTGCCAGCAGCAATAGTAGGCGGGAGGATAGTACGCAGTATTTT.

The chain carries TRBV28 and TRBJ1-5; tentatively, D is TRBD1 (5 bases). Trimming shortened V by 5 bases and J by 5 bases, and 7 bases separated the two germline ends. CDR3 length: 12 amino acids. Germline V gene sequence: CDR1 MDHEN, CDR2 SYDVKM. CDR3 sequence (DNA): TGTGCCAGCAGTGGGGGGGATCAGCCCCAGCATTTT. Protein: CASSGGDQPQHF.

This clone was picked up a small number of times. The chain couples TRBV27 to TRBJ1-6; TRBD1 matches at 8 bases. The CDR3 extends over 20 amino acids. Looked up from germline, CDR1 is MNHEY and CDR2 is SMNVEV (reference sequence). With V trimmed by 2 bases and J by 0 bases, 12 bases remained unmatched. The CDR3 DNA reads TGTGCCAGCAGTTTACGGCAGGGGGCCCTTATGGGCTCCTATAATTCACCCCTCCACTTT. Translated: CASSLRQGALMGSYNSPLHF.

J is TRBJ1-2 and V is TRBV7-9; TRBD1 matches 9 bases. This CDR3 has 15 residues. Germline CDR1 and CDR2: SEHNR and FQNEAQ (reference sequence). Losses at the gene ends were 4 bases for V and 3 bases for J; bases not matched to a gene: 6. The CDR3 coding sequence is TGTGCCAGCAGCTCAAACCGGGACAGGGACTATGGCTACACCTTC. Translation: CASSSNRDRDYGYTF.

The chain combines TRBV11-3 with TRBJ2-1, with TRBD1 identical over 9 bases. CDR1 is SGHNT, CDR2 YENEEA, per germline. J was trimmed by 5 bases and V by 4 bases; bases with no gene match: 6. This CDR3 has 15 amino acids. This CDR3 reads CASSSRTGDHNEQFF. CDR3 DNA sequence: TGTGCCAGCAGCTCCCGGACAGGGGACCACAATGAGCAGTTCTTC.

This clone was observed a handful of times. The same CDR3 is also encoded by other DNA sequences in this sample. This chain joins TRBV25-1 and TRBJ2-6, with unresolved D. This CDR3 has 13 amino acids. V lost 5 bases to trimming and J lost 3 bases, with 5 bases between them. The germline V gene encodes CDR1 MGHDK and CDR2 SYGVNS. DNA of the CDR3: TGTGCCAGCAGTTACAGTGGGGCCAACGTCCTGACTTTC. It codes for CASSYSGANVLTF.

A note on this clone: A much larger clonotype is one base distant, so this may be a read error. The V and J genes are TRBV19 and TRBJ1-1, with D possibly TRBD1 on 5 matching bases. The V gene's germline CDR1 is LNHDA and CDR2 SQIVND (reference sequence). V lost 3 bases to trimming and J lost 1 base, with 6 bases between them. The CDR3 extends over 13 amino acids. The CDR3 DNA reads TGTGCCAGTAGTATGACAGAGAACACTGAAGCTTTCTTT. This encodes CASSMTENTEAFF.

The CDR3 spells CASSLTGSGNTIYF. The CDR3 DNA is TGTGCCAGCAGCCTGACAGGATCTGGAAACACCATATATTTT. The rearrangement links TRBV9 to TRBJ1-3, with D possibly matching TRBD1 (6 bases). The CDR3 is 14 residues long. Germline assignment: CDR1 SGDLS and CDR2 YYNGEE. V dropped 4 bases and J dropped 1 base, with 9 bases sitting between them.